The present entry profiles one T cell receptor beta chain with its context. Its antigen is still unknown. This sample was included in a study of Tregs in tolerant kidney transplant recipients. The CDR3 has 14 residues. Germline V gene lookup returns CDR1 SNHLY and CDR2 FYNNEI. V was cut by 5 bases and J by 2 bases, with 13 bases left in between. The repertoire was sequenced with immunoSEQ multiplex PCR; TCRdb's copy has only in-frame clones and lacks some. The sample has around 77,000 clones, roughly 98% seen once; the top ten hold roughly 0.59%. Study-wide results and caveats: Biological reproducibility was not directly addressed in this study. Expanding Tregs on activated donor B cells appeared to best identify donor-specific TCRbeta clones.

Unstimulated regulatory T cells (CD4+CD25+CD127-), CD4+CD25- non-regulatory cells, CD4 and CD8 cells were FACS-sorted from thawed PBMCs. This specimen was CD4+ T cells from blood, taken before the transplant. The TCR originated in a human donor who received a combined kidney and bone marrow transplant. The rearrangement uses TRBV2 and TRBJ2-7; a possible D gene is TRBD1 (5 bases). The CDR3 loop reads CASSLFTGTYEQYF. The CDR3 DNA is TGTGCCAGCAGTCTTTTTACAGGAACCTACGAGCAGTACTTC.